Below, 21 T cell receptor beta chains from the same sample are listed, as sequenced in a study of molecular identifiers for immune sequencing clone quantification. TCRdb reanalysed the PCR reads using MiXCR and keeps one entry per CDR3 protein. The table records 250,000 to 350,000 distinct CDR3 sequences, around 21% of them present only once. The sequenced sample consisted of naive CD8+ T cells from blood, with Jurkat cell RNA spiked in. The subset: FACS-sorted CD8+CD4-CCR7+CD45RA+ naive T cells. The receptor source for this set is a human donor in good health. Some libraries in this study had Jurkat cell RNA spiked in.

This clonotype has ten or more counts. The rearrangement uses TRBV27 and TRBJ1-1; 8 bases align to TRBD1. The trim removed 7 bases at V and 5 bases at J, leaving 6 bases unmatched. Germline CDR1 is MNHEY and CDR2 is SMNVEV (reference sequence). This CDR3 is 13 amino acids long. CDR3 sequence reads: CASTNRGITEAFF. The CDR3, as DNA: TGTGCCAGCACCAACAGGGGGATTACTGAAGCTTTCTTT.

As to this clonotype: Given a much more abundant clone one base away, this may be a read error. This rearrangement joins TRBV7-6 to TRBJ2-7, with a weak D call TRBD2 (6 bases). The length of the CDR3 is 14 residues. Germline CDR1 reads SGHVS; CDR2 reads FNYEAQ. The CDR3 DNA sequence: TGTGCCAGCAGCTTAAAGGTCGGGGGATGGGAGCAGCACTTC. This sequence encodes CASSLKVGGWEQHF.

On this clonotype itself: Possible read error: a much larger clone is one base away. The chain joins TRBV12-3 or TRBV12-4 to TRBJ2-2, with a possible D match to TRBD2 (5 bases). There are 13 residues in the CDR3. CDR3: CASLGTNTGELLF. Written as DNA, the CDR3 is TGTGCCAGCCTTGGCACCAACACCGGGGAGCTGCTTTTT.

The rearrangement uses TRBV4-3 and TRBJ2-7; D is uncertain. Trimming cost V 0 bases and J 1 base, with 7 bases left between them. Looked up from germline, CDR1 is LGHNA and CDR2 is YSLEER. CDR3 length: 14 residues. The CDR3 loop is CASSQDAGSYEQYF. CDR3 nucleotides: TGCGCCAGCAGCCAAGATGCCGGGTCCTACGAGCAGTACTTC.

The CDR3 loop is CASSLDRETNTEAFF. CDR3 nucleotide sequence: TGTGCCAGCAGCTTAGACAGGGAGACGAACACTGAAGCTTTCTTT. The chain employs TRBV11-2 and TRBJ1-1; tentatively, D is TRBD1 (5 bases). The CDR3 totals 15 residues. CDR1 and CDR2 (germline): SGHAT, FQNNGV. V lost 0 bases and J lost 1, with 9 bases in between.

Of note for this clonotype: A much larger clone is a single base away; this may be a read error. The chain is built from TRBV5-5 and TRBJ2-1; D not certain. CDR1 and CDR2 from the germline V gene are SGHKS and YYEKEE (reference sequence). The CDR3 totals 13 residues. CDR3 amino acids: CARSLWTYNEQFF. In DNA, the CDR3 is TGTGCCCGCAGCCTCTGGACCTACAATGAGCAGTTCTTC.

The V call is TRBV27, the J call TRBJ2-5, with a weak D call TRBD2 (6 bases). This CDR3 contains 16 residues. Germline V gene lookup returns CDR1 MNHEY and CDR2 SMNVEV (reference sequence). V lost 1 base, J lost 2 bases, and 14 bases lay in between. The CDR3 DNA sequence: TGTGCCAGCAGTTTATATTTTAGGGAGGTACAAGAGACCCAGTACTTC. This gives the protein CASSLYFREVQETQYF.

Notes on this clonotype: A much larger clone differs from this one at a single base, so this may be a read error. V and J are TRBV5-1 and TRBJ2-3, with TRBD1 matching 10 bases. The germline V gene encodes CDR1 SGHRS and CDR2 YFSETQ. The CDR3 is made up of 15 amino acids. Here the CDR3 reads CTSSLGQGSTDTQYF. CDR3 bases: TGCACCAGCAGCTTGGGACAGGGGAGCACAGATACGCAGTATTTT.

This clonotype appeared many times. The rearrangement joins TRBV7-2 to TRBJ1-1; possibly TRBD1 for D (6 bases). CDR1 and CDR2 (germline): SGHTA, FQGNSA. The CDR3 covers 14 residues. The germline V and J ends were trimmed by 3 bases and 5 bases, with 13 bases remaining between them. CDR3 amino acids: CASSFSGAATEAFF. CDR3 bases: TGTGCCAGCAGCTTCTCGGGGGCGGCGACTGAAGCTTTCTTT.

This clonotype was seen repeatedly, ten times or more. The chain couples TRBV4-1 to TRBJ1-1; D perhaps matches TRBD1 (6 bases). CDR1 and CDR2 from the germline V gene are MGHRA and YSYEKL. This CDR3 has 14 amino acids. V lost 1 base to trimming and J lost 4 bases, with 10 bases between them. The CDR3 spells CASSQVQGITEAFF. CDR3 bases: TGCGCCAGCAGCCAAGTGCAGGGGATCACTGAAGCTTTCTTT.

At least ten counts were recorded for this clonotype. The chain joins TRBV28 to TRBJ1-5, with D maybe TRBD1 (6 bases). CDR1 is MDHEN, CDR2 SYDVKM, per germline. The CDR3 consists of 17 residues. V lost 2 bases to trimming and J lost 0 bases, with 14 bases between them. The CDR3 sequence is CASSLEGQIPSNQPQHF. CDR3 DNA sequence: TGTGCCAGCAGTTTAGAAGGACAGATCCCTAGCAATCAGCCCCAGCATTTT.

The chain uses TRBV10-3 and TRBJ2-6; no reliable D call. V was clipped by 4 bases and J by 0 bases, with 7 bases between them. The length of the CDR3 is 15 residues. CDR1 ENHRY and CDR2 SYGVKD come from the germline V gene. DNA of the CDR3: TGTGCCATCAGTGCCCCGACCTCTGGGGCCAACGTCCTGACTTTC. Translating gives CAISAPTSGANVLTF.

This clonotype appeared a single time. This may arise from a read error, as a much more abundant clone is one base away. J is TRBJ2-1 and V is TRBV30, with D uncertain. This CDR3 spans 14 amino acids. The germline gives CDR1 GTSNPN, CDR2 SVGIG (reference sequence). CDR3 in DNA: TGTGCCTGGAGGACCTTATCCTCGAACAATAAGCAGTTCTTC. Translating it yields CAWRTLSSNNKQFF.

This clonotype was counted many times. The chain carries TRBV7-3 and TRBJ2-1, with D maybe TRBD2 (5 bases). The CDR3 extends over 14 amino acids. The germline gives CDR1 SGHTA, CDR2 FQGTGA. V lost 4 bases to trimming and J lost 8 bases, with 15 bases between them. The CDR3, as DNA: TGTGCCAGCAGCTCCTCCGGAGGTTTGGATGAGCAGTTCTTC. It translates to CASSSSGGLDEQFF.

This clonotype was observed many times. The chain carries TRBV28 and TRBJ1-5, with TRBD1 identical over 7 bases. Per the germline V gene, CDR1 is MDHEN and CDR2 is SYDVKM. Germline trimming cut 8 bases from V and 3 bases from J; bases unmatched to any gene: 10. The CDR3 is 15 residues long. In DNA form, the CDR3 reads TGTGCCAGCTTACCATTGGGACAGCACAATCAGCCCCAGCATTTT. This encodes CASLPLGQHNQPQHF.

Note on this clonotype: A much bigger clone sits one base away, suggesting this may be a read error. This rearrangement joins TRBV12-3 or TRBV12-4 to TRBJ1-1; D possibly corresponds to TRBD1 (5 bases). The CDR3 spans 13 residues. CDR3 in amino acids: CASGFRGYTEAFF. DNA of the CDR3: TGTGCCAGCGGTTTTCGGGGGTACACTGAAGCTTTCTTT.

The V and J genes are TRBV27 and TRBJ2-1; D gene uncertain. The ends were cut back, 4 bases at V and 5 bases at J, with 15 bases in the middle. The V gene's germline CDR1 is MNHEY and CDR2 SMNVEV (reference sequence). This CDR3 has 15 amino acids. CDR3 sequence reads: CASSSPDHFNNEQFF. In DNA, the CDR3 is TGTGCCAGCAGTTCCCCTGACCACTTCAACAATGAGCAGTTCTTC.

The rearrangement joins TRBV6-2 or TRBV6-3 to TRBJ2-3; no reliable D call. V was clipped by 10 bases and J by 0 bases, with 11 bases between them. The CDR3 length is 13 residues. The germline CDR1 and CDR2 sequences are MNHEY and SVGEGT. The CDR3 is CATGGASTDTQYF. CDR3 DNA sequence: TGTGCCACGGGCGGTGCTAGCACAGATACGCAGTATTTT.

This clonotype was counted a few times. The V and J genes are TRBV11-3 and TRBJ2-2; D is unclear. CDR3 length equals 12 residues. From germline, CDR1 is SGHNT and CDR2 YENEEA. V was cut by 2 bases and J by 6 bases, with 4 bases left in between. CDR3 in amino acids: CASSLTPGELFF. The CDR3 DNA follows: TGTGCCAGCAGCTTAACTCCCGGGGAGCTGTTTTTT.

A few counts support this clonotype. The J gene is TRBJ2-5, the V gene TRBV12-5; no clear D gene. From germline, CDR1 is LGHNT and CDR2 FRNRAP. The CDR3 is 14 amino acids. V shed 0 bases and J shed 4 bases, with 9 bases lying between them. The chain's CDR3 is CASGLVGHSETQYF. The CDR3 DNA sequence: TGTGCTAGTGGTTTGGTAGGTCATTCAGAGACCCAGTACTTC.

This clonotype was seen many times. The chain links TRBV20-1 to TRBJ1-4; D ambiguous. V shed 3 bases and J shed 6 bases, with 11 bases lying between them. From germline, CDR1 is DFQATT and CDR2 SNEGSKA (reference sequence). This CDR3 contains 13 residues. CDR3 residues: CSASYQSDEKLFF. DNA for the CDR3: TGCAGTGCTAGTTACCAGTCGGATGAAAAACTGTTTTTT.